This T cell receptor beta chain was sequenced in a study of blood T cell repertoires in COVID-19. As for the study in general: Sites across the United States, Italy and Spain contributed samples from acute and convalescent COVID-19. From T cells, B-cell-depleted T cells, or PBMCs came the material, which was cDNA or gDNA.

This clone appeared a single time. In the original workflow: Reference gene primer amplification yielded estimated nucleated cell counts. The method was immunoSEQ multiplex PCR; TCRdb's version includes in-frame clones alone and lacks a portion of them. The V and J calls and clone size are taken from that table; D and trimming were inferred from the DNA. This sample has about 53,000 clones, with 82% found just once. The CDR3 is 16 residues long. The ends were cut back, 0 bases at V and 0 bases at J, with 9 bases in the middle. The germline gives CDR1 LGHNA, CDR2 YSLEER. The V gene is TRBV4-3, the J gene TRBJ1-5; no clear D. The clonotype originates from a human donor in a cohort sampled during active COVID-19. Sequenced material: peripheral blood. CDR3 DNA sequence: TGCGCCAGCAGCCAAGATACGGGTGGTAGCAATCAGCCCCAGCATTTT. This encodes CASSQDTGGSNQPQHF.